This T cell receptor beta chain was identified in a study of regulatory T cells in long-lasting Graves disease. Whole-study context: Disease was considered persistent Graves' disease after over 5 years of antithyroid drugs (with positive TSH receptor antibodies).

This clonotype has a count of ten or more. Time point of the sample: persistent/refractory GD, antithyroid drugs over 5 years with positive TRAb. RNA from PBMCs was the source of the TCR library. Both iRepertoire HTBI primers and Arm-PCR of CDR3 regions were used to build the TCR beta libraries. TCRdb processed the multiplex PCR reads anew with MiXCR; each CDR3 protein has one entry. The table includes 350,000 to 450,000 distinct CDR3 sequences, about a fifth detected once. Germline CDR1 MNHEY, CDR2 SMNVEV (reference sequence). The CDR3 covers 14 residues. V lost 10 bases and J lost 3; bases outside the gene matches: 9.

The rearrangement links TRBV27 to TRBJ1-5; 7 nucleotides match TRBD1. The TCR comes from a female donor with Graves disease. Sample: peripheral blood mononuclear cells (PBMCs), taken when the disease was refractory, from a patient treated with antithyroid drugs. CDR3 region: CATSQGGLNQPQHF. CDR3 bases: TGTGCCACCTCCCAGGGGGGACTCAATCAGCCCCAGCATTTT.